These 32 T cell receptor beta chains were sequenced from one sample in a study of T-cell reconstitution after alpha-beta-depleted transplantation in children. Unique molecular identifiers featured in how the TCRbeta library was prepared. One entry per CDR3 protein, called by TCRdb with MiXCR from the PCR reads. The sample consists of some 260,000 distinct CDR3 sequences, roughly a quarter of them appearing once. The sequencing here drew on PBMCs, mostly from graft donor cells, taken 360 days after TCRalphabeta/CD19-depleted stem cell transplant. All receptors derive from a female patient between 2 and 10 years old who had a stem cell transplant for congenital amegakaryocytic thrombocytopenia, so the T cells may come from the graft donor.

The J gene is TRBJ2-5, the V gene TRBV9, with D possibly being TRBD1 or TRBD2 (5 bases each). CDR1 and CDR2 from the germline V gene are SGDLS and YYNGEE. This CDR3 spans 14 amino acids. V lost 4 bases, J lost 5 bases, and 15 bases lay in between. CDR3 sequence reads: CASSTREGRETQYF. In nucleotides, the CDR3 is TGTGCCAGCAGCACTAGAGAGGGGCGGGAGACCCAGTACTTC.

The rearrangement uses TRBV20-1 and TRBJ2-3; the D is unclear. V lost 7 bases to trimming and J lost 0 bases, with 11 bases between them. The CDR3 is 13 residues long. CDR1 DFQATT and CDR2 SNEGSKA come from the germline V gene (reference sequence). The CDR3 loop reads CSGEEWSTDTQYF. The DNA for the CDR3 is TGCAGTGGGGAAGAGTGGAGCACAGATACGCAGTATTTT.

In its sample, this clonotype was seen many times. The CDR3 region is CASSIGQGGEKLFF. The DNA for the CDR3 is TGTGCCAGCAGTATCGGACAGGGTGGGGAAAAACTGTTTTTT. The chain recombines TRBV12-3 or TRBV12-4 with TRBJ1-4; 8 nucleotides line up with TRBD1. The CDR3 has 14 amino acids. V shed 5 bases and J 8 bases; nucleotides not matched to a gene: 7.

J is TRBJ2-3 and V is TRBV2; 10 bases align to TRBD1. Germline CDR1 and CDR2: SNHLY and FYNNEI. Trimming at V came to 5 bases and at J to 5 bases, leaving 4 bases not matched to a gene. The CDR3 is made up of 14 amino acids. This CDR3 is CASSPGTGVDTQYF. The CDR3, as DNA: TGTGCCAGCAGTCCCGGGACAGGGGTAGATACGCAGTATTTT.

This clonotype was counted between two and nine times. The rearrangement links TRBV7-2 to TRBJ2-7; 11 bases align to TRBD1. CDR1 is SGHTA, CDR2 FQGNSA, per germline. J lost 4 bases, V lost 1 base, and 6 bases had no gene match. This CDR3 contains 16 residues. The CDR3 sequence is CASSLDSGTGGYEQYF. CDR3 bases: TGTGCCAGCAGCTTAGATTCCGGGACAGGGGGTTACGAGCAGTACTTC.

J is TRBJ1-1 and V is TRBV12-3 or TRBV12-4; TRBD1 is a possible D gene (5 bases). This CDR3 is 12 amino acids long. Trimming took 3 bases from V and 6 from J, leaving 8 bases between them. The CDR3 nucleotides read TGTGCCAGCAGTTTGGGGCAGGCTGAAGCTTTCTTT. It specifies CASSLGQAEAFF.

This clonotype has a handful of counts. Written as DNA, the CDR3 is TGTGCCAGCAGTTTTGCTCCCGGGGAGCTGTTTTTT. This encodes CASSFAPGELFF. The chain is built from TRBV12-3 or TRBV12-4 and TRBJ2-2; D not resolved. Trimming took 3 bases from V and 6 from J, leaving 5 bases between them. CDR3 length: 12 residues.

The V and J genes are TRBV25-1 and TRBJ2-5; D not resolved. Deletions cut 0 bases from V and 2 bases from J, with 13 bases between. The V gene's germline CDR1 is MGHDK and CDR2 SYGVNS. CDR3 length: 16 residues. This CDR3 is CASSEYPTGVQETQYF. Here the CDR3 DNA reads TGTGCCAGCAGTGAATACCCCACTGGGGTACAAGAGACCCAGTACTTC.

This chain links TRBV9 with TRBJ2-3; TRBD2 matches 9 bases. Trimming cost V 4 bases and J 2 bases; bases outside gene matches: 8. CDR1 and CDR2 from the germline V gene are SGDLS and YYNGEE. The CDR3 length is 16 residues. The CDR3 coding sequence is TGTGCCAGCAGCCAGGGACTAGCAACCCCCACAGATACGCAGTATTTT. Translating it yields CASSQGLATPTDTQYF.

Only a few counts were recorded for this clonotype. The chain uses TRBV20-1 and TRBJ2-7; D gene ambiguous. The germline CDR1 and CDR2 sequences are DFQATT and SNEGSKA (reference sequence). The CDR3 length is 14 residues. Trimming stripped 4 bases from V and 2 bases from J, with 15 bases between. CDR3 sequence (DNA): TGCAGTGCTATTTCCCTCAAGCTTCCCTACGAGCAGTACTTC. Translated: CSAISLKLPYEQYF.

This clonotype was picked up a small number of times. The rearrangement joins TRBV12-3 or TRBV12-4 to TRBJ2-4, with TRBD1 identical over 7 bases. CDR3 length equals 17 residues. With V trimmed by 3 bases and J by 0 bases, 8 bases remained unmatched. CDR3 DNA sequence: TGTGCCAGCAGTTTCAGGACAGGAAATATAGCCAAAAACATTCAGTACTTC. Protein sequence: CASSFRTGNIAKNIQYF.

This clonotype was counted between two and nine times. In nucleotides, the CDR3 is TGCAGCGTCAAAGACAGGGGGTTGTACGAGCAGTACTTC. Amino acid sequence: CSVKDRGLYEQYF. V gene TRBV29-1 combines with J gene TRBJ2-7; 9 bases agree with TRBD1. V lost 6 bases, J lost 4 bases, and 7 bases stayed unmatched. Germline V gives CDR1 SQVTM, CDR2 ANQGSEA. This CDR3 has 13 amino acids.

The chain recombines TRBV12-3 or TRBV12-4 with TRBJ2-5; tentative D call: TRBD2 (5 bases). This CDR3 has 13 residues. V lost 1 base, J lost 5 bases, and 8 bases lay in between. CDR3 region: CASSLERGETQYF. In DNA, the CDR3 is TGTGCCAGCAGTTTAGAACGCGGGGAGACCCAGTACTTC.

This clonotype was counted only a few times. The chain employs TRBV4-2 and TRBJ1-2; 7 bases line up with TRBD1. Trimming took 2 bases from V and 7 from J; bases not matched to a gene: 13. Per the germline V gene, CDR1 is LGHNA and CDR2 is YNFKEQ. The CDR3 sequence is 16 residues long. The chain's CDR3 is CASSQPLGRQGFGYTF. CDR3 DNA sequence: TGTGCCAGCAGCCAACCCCTGGGGAGACAGGGTTTTGGCTACACCTTC.

In its sample, this clonotype was seen a few times. The chain has TRBV5-4 and TRBJ2-7; 7 positions match TRBD2. V lost 0 bases and J lost 5; bases outside the gene matches: 5. The CDR3 has 14 amino acids. Germline CDR1 SGHNT, CDR2 YYREEE (reference sequence). The DNA for the CDR3 is TGTGCCAGCAGCTTGGCTCTAGCGGTCAACGAGCAGTACTTC. Protein sequence: CASSLALAVNEQYF.

The chain is built from TRBV6-5 and TRBJ1-5, with 7 bases aligning to TRBD1. In germline, CDR1 is MNHEY, CDR2 SVGAGI. CDR3 length: 16 amino acids. Trimming took 4 bases from V and 3 from J; bases not matched to a gene: 9. This CDR3 reads CASSFWDSALNQPQHF. The DNA of the CDR3 is TGTGCCAGCAGTTTCTGGGACAGCGCCCTCAATCAGCCCCAGCATTTT.

This clonotype has a handful of counts. Here the CDR3 reads CSVGLGGAYNEQFF. CDR3 coding DNA: TGCAGCGTTGGTCTTGGGGGGGCCTACAATGAGCAGTTCTTC. V gene TRBV29-1 combines with J gene TRBJ2-1; 7 bases line up with TRBD2. After removal of 4 bases from V and 2 bases from J, the junction contained 5 bases not matched to a gene. Germline assignment: CDR1 SQVTM and CDR2 ANQGSEA. This CDR3 comprises 14 residues.

The CDR3 sequence: CSASFSRETQYF. In nucleotides, the CDR3 is TGCAGTGCTAGTTTTAGCCGGGAGACCCAGTACTTC. The J gene is TRBJ2-5, the V gene TRBV20-1; unclear D gene. The CDR3 runs 12 residues. V was clipped by 3 bases and J by 5 bases, with 10 bases between them. Germline V gene sequence: CDR1 DFQATT, CDR2 SNEGSKA (reference sequence).

The V and J genes are TRBV6-5 and TRBJ2-2; no clear D gene. This CDR3 spans 13 amino acids. Germline V gives CDR1 MNHEY, CDR2 SVGAGI. Trimming left V 0 bases short and J 6 bases short, with 5 bases between. CDR3 sequence (DNA): TGTGCCAGCAGTTACTCCGGCTCCGGGGAGCTGTTTTTT. Protein: CASSYSGSGELFF.

The CDR3 DNA reads as TGTGCCAGCAGCCAAGATCAGGGCGGGATTGGCAATGAGCAGTTCTTC. It yields the protein CASSQDQGGIGNEQFF. The gene calls are TRBV4-2 and TRBJ2-1; maybe TRBD2 (6 bases). Germline V gene lookup returns CDR1 LGHNA and CDR2 YNFKEQ. V lost 0 bases to trimming and J lost 6 bases, with 15 bases between them. The CDR3 is 16 amino acids.

The chain carries TRBV5-1 and TRBJ2-2; a weak D match, TRBD1 (5 bases). The germline V gene has CDR1 SGHRS and CDR2 YFSETQ. Trimming removed 4 bases from V and 5 bases from J, with 18 bases in between. The CDR3 runs to 16 residues. CDR3 sequence reads: CASSPGRHRGTGELFF. CDR3 DNA: TGCGCCAGCAGCCCTGGACGCCATAGGGGAACCGGGGAGCTGTTTTTT.

This clonotype appeared many times. The gene calls are TRBV5-6 and TRBJ2-3; a weak D match, TRBD1 (6 bases). Germline-derived CDR1 and CDR2 are SGHDT and YYEEEE. V gave up 2 bases and J gave up 1 base, with 8 bases separating them. The CDR3 covers 14 residues. The DNA of the CDR3 is TGTGCCAGCAGCTTCAGGGGAGGCACAGATACGCAGTATTTT. Translating gives CASSFRGGTDTQYF.

A word on this clonotype: One junction end disagrees with the germline gene, perhaps due to a read error. This rearrangement joins TRBV7-3 to TRBJ1-1; 9 positions match TRBD1. Germline lookup yields CDR1 SGHTA and CDR2 FQGTGA. CDR3 length: 13 residues. The CDR3 DNA is TGTGCCAGCAGCGGGACAGGGAACACTGAAGTTTTCTTT. This sequence encodes CASSGTGNTEVFF. Full variable domain (missing parts from reference TRBV7-3 and TRBJ1-1): GAGVSQTPSNKVTEKGKYVELRCDPISGHTALYWYRQSLGQGPEFLIYFQGTGAADDSGLPNDRFFAVRPEGSVSTLKIQRTERGDSAVYLCASSGTGNTEVFFGQGTRLTVV.

The V call is TRBV4-3, the J call TRBJ2-7; D possibly corresponds to TRBD1 (5 bases). Germline assignment: CDR1 LGHNA and CDR2 YSLEER. Trimming took off 1 base at V and 3 bases at J, with 10 bases between the two ends. The CDR3 is 14 amino acids. The CDR3 loop is CASSQGIRDYEQYF. The CDR3 DNA is TGCGCCAGCAGCCAAGGGATCAGGGACTACGAGCAGTACTTC.

This chain links TRBV9 with TRBJ2-3; D possibly corresponds to TRBD1 (6 bases). Trimming shortened V by 0 bases and J by 4 bases, and 9 bases separated the two germline ends. The CDR3 has 14 amino acids. Germline values: CDR1 SGDLS, CDR2 YYNGEE. The CDR3 sequence: CASSVDRDADTQYF. The CDR3 nucleotides are TGTGCCAGCAGCGTAGACAGGGATGCAGATACGCAGTATTTT.

The chain is built from TRBV6-2 or TRBV6-3 and TRBJ2-7; 8 bases are shared with TRBD1. Per germline, CDR1 MNHEY and CDR2 SVGEGT. Trimming took 0 bases from V and 6 from J; bases not matched to a gene: 4. The CDR3 has 14 amino acids. CDR3 region: CASSYSGQAGEQYF. The CDR3 DNA is TGTGCCAGCAGTTACTCGGGACAGGCGGGCGAGCAGTACTTC.

This clonotype was seen ten or more times. The J gene is TRBJ2-1, the V gene TRBV12-3 or TRBV12-4; weak D call: TRBD1 (6 bases). The CDR3 has 14 residues. The V end lost 3 bases, the J end lost 6 bases, and 12 bases lay between the germline ends. Here the CDR3 DNA reads TGTGCCAGCAGTTTGGGGACACTAATCAATGAGCAGTTCTTC. It specifies CASSLGTLINEQFF.

The table lists this clonotype with a few counts. The CDR3 DNA is TGTGCCAGCAGTTTAAGTGGACAGCCCTCCACAGATACGCAGTATTTT. Residues: CASSLSGQPSTDTQYF. The chain carries TRBV28 and TRBJ2-3, with D perhaps TRBD1 (6 bases). CDR3 length: 16 residues. Trimming took 2 bases from V and 2 from J, leaving 14 bases between them. From germline, CDR1 is MDHEN and CDR2 SYDVKM.

V and J are TRBV19 and TRBJ1-1, with D possibly being TRBD1 (5 bases). Germline V gene lookup returns CDR1 LNHDA and CDR2 SQIVND (reference sequence). V lost 5 bases, J lost 4 bases, and 17 bases lay in between. The CDR3 is 15 amino acids. The CDR3 DNA is TGTGCCAGTAGTCCGCGGACATTCGCTGGCACTGAAGCTTTCTTT. Its protein is CASSPRTFAGTEAFF.

V is TRBV4-1 and J is TRBJ2-7, with unresolved D. Trimming removed 2 bases at V and 0 bases at J, with 11 bases between. Germline values: CDR1 MGHRA, CDR2 YSYEKL. The CDR3 contains 15 residues. CDR3: CASSQTQISSYEQYF. The CDR3 bases are TGCGCCAGCAGCCAAACCCAAATTAGCTCCTACGAGCAGTACTTC.

In the case of this clonotype: This likely comes from a read error, as the CDR3 has no conserved phenylalanine or tryptophan at its end. As DNA, the CDR3 is TGTGCCAGCAGCCACATTCGCCTGGGAGAAAACGAGCAGTACTGC. Translating it yields CASSHIRLGENEQYC. This chain connects TRBV4-2 to TRBJ2-7; tentative D call: TRBD2 (5 bases). Trimming stripped 3 bases from V and 5 bases from J, with 17 bases between. Germline lookup yields CDR1 LGHNA and CDR2 YNFKEQ. The CDR3 is 15 residues long.

The V call is TRBV10-1, the J call TRBJ2-3, with unresolved D. The CDR3 is 14 residues long. Germline V gives CDR1 WNHNN, CDR2 SYGVQD (reference sequence). V was pared by 3 bases and J by 6 bases, with 13 bases between. The DNA of the CDR3 is TGCGCCAGCAGTGACCCCCGGCGGAAGGATACGCAGTATTTT. Amino acids: CASSDPRRKDTQYF.